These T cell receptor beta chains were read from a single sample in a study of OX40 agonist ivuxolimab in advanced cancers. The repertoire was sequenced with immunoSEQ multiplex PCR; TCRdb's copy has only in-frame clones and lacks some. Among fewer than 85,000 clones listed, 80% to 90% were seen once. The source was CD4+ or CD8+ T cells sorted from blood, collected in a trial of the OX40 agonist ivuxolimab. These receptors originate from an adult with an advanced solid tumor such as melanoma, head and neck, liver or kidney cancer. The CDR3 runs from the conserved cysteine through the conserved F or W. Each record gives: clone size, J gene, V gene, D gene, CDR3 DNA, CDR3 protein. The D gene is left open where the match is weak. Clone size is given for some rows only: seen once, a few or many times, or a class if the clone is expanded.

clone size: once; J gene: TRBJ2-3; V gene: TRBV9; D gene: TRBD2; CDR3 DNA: TGTGCCAGCAGCGTTATGGGACTAGTCACAGATACGCAGTATTTT; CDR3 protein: CASSVMGLVTDTQYF
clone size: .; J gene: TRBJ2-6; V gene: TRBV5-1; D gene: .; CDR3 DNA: TGCGCCAGCAGCTTGGACGGGGCTGGGGCCAACGTCCTGACTTTC; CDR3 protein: CASSLDGAGANVLTF
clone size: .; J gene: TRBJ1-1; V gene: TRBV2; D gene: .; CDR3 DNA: TGTGCCAGCAGTCTACAGGGGAACACTGAAGCTTTCTTT; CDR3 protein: CASSLQGNTEAFF
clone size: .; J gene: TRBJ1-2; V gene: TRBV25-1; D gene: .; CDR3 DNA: TGTGCCAGCAGTTTAACGGACGGTAGGGGTGGCTACACCTTC; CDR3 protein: CASSLTDGRGGYTF
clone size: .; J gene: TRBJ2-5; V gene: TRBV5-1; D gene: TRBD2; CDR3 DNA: TGCGCCAGCTCCCCCGGGGGGTCACAAGAGACCCAGTACTTC; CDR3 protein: CASSPGGSQETQYF
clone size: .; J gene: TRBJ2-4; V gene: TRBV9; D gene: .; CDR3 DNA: TGTGCCAGCAGCGGGCCTGCCAAAAACATTCAGTACTTC; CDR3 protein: CASSGPAKNIQYF
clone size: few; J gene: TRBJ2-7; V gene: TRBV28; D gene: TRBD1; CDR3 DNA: TGTGCCAGCTGGACAGGGAATACCCACGAGCAGTACTTC; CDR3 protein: CASWTGNTHEQYF
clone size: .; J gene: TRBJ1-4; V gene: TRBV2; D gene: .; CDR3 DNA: TGTGCCAGCAGTACCCAGGGACTGCCTAATGAAAAACTGTTTTTT; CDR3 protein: CASSTQGLPNEKLFF
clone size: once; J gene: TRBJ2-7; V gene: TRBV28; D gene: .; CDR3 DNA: TGTGCCAGGCACTACGAGCAGTACTTC; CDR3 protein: CARHYEQYF
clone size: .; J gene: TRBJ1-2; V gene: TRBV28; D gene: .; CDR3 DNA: TGTGCCAGCAGTTTATGGGCGGGGGGTAACTATGGCTACACCTTC; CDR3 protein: CASSLWAGGNYGYTF
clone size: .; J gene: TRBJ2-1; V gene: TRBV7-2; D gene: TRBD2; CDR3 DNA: TGTGCCAGCAGCCCAAGCGGGAGCTCCTACAATGAGCAGTTCTTC; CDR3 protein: CASSPSGSSYNEQFF
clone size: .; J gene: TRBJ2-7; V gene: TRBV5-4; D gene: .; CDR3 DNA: TGTGCCAGCAGCTTAGAATCTAGCTCCTACGAGCAGTACTTC; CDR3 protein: CASSLESSSYEQYF
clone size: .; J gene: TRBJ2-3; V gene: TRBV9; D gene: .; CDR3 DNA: TGTGCCAGCAGCCTTTCGACAGAAGATACGCAGTATTTT; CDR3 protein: CASSLSTEDTQYF
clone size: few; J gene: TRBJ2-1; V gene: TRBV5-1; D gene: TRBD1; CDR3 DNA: TGCGCCAGCAGCTTGGGGGACAGGGGGTACAATGAGCAGTTCTTC; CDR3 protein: CASSLGDRGYNEQFF
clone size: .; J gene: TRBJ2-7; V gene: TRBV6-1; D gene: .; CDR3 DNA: TGTGCCAGCAGTGAACGGCCAAGGGTTGGCTACGAGCAGTACTTC; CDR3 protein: CASSERPRVGYEQYF
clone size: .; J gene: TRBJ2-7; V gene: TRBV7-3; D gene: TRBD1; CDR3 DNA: TGTGCCAGCAGCTTATCAGGACAGGGTTTTTACGAGCAGTACTTC; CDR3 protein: CASSLSGQGFYEQYF
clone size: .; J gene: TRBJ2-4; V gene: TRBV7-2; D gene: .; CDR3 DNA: TGTGCCAGCAGCTTAGACATCGCCCGGGGGGCCCAAAACATTCAGTACTTC; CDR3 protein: CASSLDIARGAQNIQYF
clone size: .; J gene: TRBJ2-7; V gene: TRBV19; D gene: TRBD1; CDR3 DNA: TGTGCCAGTAGTACATCGGGACAGGGGCTGGCCGAGCAGTACTTC; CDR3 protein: CASSTSGQGLAEQYF
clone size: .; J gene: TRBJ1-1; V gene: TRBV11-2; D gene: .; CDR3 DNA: TGTGCCAGCAGCTTATGGAAGACCACTGAAGCTTTCTTT; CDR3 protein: CASSLWKTTEAFF
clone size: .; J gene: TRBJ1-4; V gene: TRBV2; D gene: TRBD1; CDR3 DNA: TGTGCCAGCAGCCAGGACAGGCTTTCTGAAAAACTGTTTTTT; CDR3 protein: CASSQDRLSEKLFF
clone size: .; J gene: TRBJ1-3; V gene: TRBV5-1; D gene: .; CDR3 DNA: TGCGCCAGCAGCTTGGACTCTGGAAACACCATATATTTT; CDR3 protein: CASSLDSGNTIYF
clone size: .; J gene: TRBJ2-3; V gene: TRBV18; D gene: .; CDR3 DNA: TGTGCCAGCCTGGGCCTCGGGGTCACAGATACGCAGTATTTT; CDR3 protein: CASLGLGVTDTQYF
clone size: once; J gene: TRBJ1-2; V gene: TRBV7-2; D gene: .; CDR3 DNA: TGTGCCAGCAGCTCCAATCAGGGTTATGGCTACACCTTC; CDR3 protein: CASSSNQGYGYTF
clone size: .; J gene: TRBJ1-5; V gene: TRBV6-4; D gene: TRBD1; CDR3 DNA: TGTGCCAGGCCGGGACAGTATAGCAATCAGCCCCAGCATTTT; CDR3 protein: CARPGQYSNQPQHF
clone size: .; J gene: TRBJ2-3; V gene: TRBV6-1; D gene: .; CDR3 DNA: TGTGCCAGCGTCTCGGGGGTTACAGATACGCAGTATTTT; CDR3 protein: CASVSGVTDTQYF
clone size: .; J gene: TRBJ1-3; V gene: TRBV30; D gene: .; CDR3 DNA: TGTGCCTGGAGCCGGGACACTGCAAACACCATATATTTT; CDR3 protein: CAWSRDTANTIYF
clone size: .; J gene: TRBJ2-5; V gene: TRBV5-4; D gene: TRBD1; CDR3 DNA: TGTGCCAGCATCGGGGACAGGGGGACGGAGGAGACCCAGTACTTC; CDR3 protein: CASIGDRGTEETQYF
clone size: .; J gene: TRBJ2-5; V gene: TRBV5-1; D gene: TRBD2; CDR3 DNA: TGCGCCAGCAGCTCCGGTTTGACTAGCGGGGGGGCCGGGGAGACCCAGTACTTC; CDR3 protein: CASSSGLTSGGAGETQYF
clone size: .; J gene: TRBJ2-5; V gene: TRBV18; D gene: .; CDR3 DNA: TGTGCCAGCTCAAAACAAGAGACCCAGTACTTC; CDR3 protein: CASSKQETQYF
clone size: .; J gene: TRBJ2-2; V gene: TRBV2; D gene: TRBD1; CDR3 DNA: TGTGCCAGCAGTGAAGTTCCGCCAGGGGGCCGAACCGGGGAGCTGTTTTTT; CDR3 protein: CASSEVPPGGRTGELFF
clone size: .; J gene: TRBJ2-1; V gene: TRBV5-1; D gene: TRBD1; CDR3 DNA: TGCGCCAGCAGCTTGGCCCGGACAGGGGGTAATGAGCAGTTCTTC; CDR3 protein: CASSLARTGGNEQFF
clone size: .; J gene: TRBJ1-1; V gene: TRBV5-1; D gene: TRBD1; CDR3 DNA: TGCGCCAGCAGCTTGCTTACAGGGGGAGGGACTGAAGCTTTCTTT; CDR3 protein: CASSLLTGGGTEAFF
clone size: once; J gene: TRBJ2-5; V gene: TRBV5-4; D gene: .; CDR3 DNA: TGTGCCAGCAGCTTGGTTTATAGGGGGAGAGAGACCCAGTACTTC; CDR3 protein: CASSLVYRGRETQYF
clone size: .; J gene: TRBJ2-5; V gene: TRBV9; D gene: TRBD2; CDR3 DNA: TGTGCCAGCAGCCTTACGGGGGGGCGGAAAGAGACCCAGTACTTC; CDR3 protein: CASSLTGGRKETQYF
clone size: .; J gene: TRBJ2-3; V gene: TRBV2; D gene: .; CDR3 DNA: TGTGCCAGCAGTCCGCGGGCAGGGATGGGGACAGATACGCAGTATTTT; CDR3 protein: CASSPRAGMGTDTQYF
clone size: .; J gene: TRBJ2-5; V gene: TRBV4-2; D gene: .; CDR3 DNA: TGTGCCAGCAGCCAAGAGGGAAGGGCAGGGCAGACCCAGTACTTC; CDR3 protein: CASSQEGRAGQTQYF
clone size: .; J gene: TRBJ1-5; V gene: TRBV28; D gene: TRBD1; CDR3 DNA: TGTGCCAGCAGACCGGGACAGTTCAATCAGCCCCAGCATTTT; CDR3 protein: CASRPGQFNQPQHF
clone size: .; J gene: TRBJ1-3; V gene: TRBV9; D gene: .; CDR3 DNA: TGTGCCAGCAGCGTAGATGTGGGACGCACTGGAAACACCATATATTTT; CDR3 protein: CASSVDVGRTGNTIYF
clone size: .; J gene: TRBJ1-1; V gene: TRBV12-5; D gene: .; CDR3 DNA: TGTGCTAGTGGTTTGCGCCCCCTCGGGGGGGGCACTGAAGCTTTCTTT; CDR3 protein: CASGLRPLGGGTEAFF
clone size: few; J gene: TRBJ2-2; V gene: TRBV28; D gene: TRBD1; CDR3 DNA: TGTGCCAGCGGACAGGGGGATTTAACCGGGGAGCTGTTTTTT; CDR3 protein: CASGQGDLTGELFF
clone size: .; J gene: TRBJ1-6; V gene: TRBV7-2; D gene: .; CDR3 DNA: TGTGCCAGCAGCTTAGACAGGGCGAATAATTCACCCCTCCACTTT; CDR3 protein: CASSLDRANNSPLHF
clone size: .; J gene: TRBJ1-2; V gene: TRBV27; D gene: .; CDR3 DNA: TGTGCCAGCAGTTTTCACCTGGACAGCGCCCTCGGGGGCTACACCTTC; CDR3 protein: CASSFHLDSALGGYTF
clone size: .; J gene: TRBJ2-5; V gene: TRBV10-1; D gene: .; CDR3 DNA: TGCGCCAGCAGTGAAGGGGGGATCCAAGAGACCCAGTACTTC; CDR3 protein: CASSEGGIQETQYF